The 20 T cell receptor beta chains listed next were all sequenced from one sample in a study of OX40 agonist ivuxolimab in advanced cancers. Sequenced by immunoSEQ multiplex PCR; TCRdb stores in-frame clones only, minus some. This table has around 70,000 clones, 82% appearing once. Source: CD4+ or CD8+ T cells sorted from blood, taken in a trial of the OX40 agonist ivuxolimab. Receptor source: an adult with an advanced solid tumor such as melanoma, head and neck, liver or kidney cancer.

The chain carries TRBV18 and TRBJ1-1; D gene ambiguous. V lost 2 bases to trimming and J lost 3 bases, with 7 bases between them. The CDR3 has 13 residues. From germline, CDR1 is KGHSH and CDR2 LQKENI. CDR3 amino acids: CASSPEEHTEAFF. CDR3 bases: TGTGCCAGCTCACCAGAGGAACACACTGAAGCTTTCTTT.

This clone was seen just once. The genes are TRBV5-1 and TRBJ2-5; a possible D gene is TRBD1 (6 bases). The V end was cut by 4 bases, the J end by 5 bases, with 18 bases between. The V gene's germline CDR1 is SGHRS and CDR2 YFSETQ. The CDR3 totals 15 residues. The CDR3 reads CASSLQTGIGETQYF. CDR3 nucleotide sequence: TGCGCCAGCAGCCTACAGACAGGAATTGGGGAGACCCAGTACTTC. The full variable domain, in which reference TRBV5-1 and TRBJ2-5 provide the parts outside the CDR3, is KAGVTQTPRYLIKTRGQQVTLSCSPISGHRSVSWYQQTPGQGLQFLFEYFSETQRNKGNFPGRFSGRQFSNSRSEMNVSTLELGDSALYLCASSLQTGIGETQYFGPGTRLLVL.

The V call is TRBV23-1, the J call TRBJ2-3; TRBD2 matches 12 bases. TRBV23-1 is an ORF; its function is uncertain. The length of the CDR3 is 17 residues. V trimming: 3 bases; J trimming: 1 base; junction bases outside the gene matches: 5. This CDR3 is CASSHRGLAGCTDTQYF. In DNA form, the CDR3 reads TGCGCCAGCAGTCATCGCGGACTAGCGGGATGCACAGATACGCAGTATTTT.

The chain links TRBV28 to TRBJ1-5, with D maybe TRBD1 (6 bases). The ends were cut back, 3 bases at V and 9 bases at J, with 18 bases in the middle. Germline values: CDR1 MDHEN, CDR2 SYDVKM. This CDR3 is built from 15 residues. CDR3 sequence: CASSLAGGAVGPQHF. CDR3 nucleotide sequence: TGTGCCAGCAGTTTGGCGGGGGGCGCCGTAGGGCCCCAGCATTTT.

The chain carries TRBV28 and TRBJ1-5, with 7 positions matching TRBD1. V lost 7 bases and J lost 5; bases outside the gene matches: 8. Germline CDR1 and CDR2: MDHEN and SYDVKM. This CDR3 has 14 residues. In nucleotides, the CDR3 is TGTGCCAGCAACCCCGGGACAGCCTATCAGCCCCAGCATTTT. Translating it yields CASNPGTAYQPQHF.

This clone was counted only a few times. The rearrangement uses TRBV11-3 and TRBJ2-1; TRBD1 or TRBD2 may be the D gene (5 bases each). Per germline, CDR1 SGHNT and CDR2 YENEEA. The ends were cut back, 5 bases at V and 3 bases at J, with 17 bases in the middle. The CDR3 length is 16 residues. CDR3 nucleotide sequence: TGTGCCAGCAGCGCTGGGGTGGGGACCGACTACAATGAGCAGTTCTTC. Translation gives CASSAGVGTDYNEQFF.

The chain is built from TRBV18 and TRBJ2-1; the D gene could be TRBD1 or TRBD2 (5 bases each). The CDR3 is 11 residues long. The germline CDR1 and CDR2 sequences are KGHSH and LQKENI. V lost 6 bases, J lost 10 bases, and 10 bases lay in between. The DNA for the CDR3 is TGTGCCAGCTCTGGTGGGGGAGAGCAGTTCTTC. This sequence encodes CASSGGGEQFF.

The DNA for the CDR3 is TGCAGCGTTGGGGGACTAGCGGGAGGGCTAGAGACCCAGTACTTC. Protein product: CSVGGLAGGLETQYF. The chain is built from TRBV29-1 and TRBJ2-5; TRBD2 aligns across 16 bases. Trimming removed 4 bases from V and 4 bases from J; junction bases left unmatched: 3. CDR1 is SQVTM, CDR2 ANQGSEA, per germline. The CDR3 is 15 amino acids.

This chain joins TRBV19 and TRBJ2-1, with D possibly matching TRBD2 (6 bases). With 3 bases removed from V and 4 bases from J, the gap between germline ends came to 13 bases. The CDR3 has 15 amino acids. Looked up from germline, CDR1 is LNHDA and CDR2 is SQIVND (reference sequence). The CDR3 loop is CASSMGRREYNEQFF. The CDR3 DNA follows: TGTGCCAGTAGTATGGGACGACGGGAGTACAATGAGCAGTTCTTC.

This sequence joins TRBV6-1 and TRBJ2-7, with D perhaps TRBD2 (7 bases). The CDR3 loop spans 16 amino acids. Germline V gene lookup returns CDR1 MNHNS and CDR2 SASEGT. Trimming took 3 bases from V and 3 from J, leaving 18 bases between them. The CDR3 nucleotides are TGTGCCAGCAGTGAGGTAGGGAGGGGGTATGGCTACGAGCAGTACTTC. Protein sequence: CASSEVGRGYGYEQYF.

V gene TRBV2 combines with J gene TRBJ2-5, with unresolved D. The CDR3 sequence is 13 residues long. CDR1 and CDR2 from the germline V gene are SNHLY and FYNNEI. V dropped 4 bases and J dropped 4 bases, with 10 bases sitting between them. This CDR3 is CASSGTLGETQYF. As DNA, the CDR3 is TGTGCCAGCAGTGGGACCCTCGGAGAGACCCAGTACTTC.

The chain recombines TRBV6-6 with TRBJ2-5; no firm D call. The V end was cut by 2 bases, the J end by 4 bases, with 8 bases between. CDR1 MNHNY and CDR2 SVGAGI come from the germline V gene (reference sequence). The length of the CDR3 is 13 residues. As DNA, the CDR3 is TGTGCCAGCAGTTACCAGCTTGCAGAGACCCAGTACTTC. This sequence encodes CASSYQLAETQYF.

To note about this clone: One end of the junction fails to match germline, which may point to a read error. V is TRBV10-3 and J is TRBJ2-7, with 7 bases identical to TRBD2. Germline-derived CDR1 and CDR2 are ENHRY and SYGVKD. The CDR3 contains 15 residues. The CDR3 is CASSEVLNGRSEQYF. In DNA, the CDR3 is TGTGCCAGCAGTGAGGTTCTCAACGGGAGGTCCGAGCAGTACTTC.

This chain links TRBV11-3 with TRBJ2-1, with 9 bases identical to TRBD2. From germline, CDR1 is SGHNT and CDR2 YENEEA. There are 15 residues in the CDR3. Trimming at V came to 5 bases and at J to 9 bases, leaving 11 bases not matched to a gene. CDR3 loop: CASSLSGRRVGEQFF. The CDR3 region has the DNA TGTGCCAGCAGCCTTAGCGGGAGAAGGGTAGGTGAGCAGTTCTTC.

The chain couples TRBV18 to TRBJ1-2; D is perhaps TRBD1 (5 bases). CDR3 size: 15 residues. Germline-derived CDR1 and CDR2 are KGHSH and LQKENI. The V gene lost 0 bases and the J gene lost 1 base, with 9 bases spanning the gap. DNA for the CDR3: TGTGCCAGCTCACCACCGGGGGGATTTAACTATGGCTACACCTTC. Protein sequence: CASSPPGGFNYGYTF.

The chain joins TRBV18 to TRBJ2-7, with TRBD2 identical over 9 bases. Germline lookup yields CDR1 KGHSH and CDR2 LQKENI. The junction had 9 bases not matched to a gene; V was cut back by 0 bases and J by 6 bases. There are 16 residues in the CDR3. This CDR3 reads CASSPPAGGPLSEQYF. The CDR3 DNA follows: TGTGCCAGCTCACCACCGGCGGGGGGGCCTCTTTCCGAGCAGTACTTC.

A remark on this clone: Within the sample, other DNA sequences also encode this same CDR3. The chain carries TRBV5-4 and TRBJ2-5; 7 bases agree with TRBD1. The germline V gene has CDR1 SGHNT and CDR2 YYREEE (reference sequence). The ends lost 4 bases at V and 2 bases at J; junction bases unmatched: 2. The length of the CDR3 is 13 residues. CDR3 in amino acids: CASSRDSQETQYF. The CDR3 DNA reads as TGTGCCAGCAGCCGGGACAGTCAAGAGACCCAGTACTTC.

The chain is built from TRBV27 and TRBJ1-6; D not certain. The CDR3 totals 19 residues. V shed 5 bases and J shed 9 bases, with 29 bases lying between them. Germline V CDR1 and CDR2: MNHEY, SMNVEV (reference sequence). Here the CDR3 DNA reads TGTGCCAGCAGTCCTAGCCTCAACGAGGTTCGGGGAACGAGTTCACCCCTCCACTTT. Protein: CASSPSLNEVRGTSSPLHF.

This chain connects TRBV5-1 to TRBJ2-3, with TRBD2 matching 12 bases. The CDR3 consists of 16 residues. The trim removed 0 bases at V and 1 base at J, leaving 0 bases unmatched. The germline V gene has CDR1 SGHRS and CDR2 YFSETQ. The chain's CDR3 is CASSLGLAGGTDTQYF. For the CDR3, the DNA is TGCGCCAGCAGCTTGGGACTAGCGGGAGGCACAGATACGCAGTATTTT.

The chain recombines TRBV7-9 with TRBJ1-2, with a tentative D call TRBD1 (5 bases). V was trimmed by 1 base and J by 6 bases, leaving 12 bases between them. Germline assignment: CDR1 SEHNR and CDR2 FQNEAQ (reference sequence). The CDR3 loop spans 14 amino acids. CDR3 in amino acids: CASSLGRGADGYTF. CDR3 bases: TGTGCCAGCAGCTTAGGGAGGGGAGCGGATGGCTACACCTTC. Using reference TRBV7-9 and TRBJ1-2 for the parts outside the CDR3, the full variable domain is DTGVSQNPRHKITKRGQNVTFRCDPISEHNRLYWYRQTLGQGPEFLTYFQNEAQLEKSRLLSDRFSAERPKGSFSTLEIQRTEQGDSAMYLCASSLGRGADGYTFGSGTRLTVV.